A single sample is the source of the 22 T cell receptor beta chains below, sequenced in a study of cytomegalovirus exposure and HLA in healthy donors. Primers for the PCR totalled 60 Vbeta and 13 Jbeta. Produced via immunoSEQ multiplex PCR; TCRdb's table is partial and in-frame only. The sample records over 150,000 clones, around 82% being singletons. Sample: PBMCs. The source is a man aged 45-65 years in good health and CMV-seropositive.

The rearrangement uses TRBV6-5 and TRBJ1-5; 7 bases align to TRBD1. The CDR3 totals 15 residues. With V trimmed by 6 bases and J by 6 bases, 11 bases remained unmatched. CDR1 and CDR2 (germline): MNHEY, SVGAGI. The CDR3 sequence is CASRATGDGTQPQHF. In DNA, the CDR3 is TGTGCCAGCAGAGCAACAGGGGATGGTACTCAGCCCCAGCATTTT.

CDR3 nucleotide sequence: TGTGCCAGCTCACTGAGGGAGTTGAAGAACACTGAAGCTTTCTTT. Translation: CASSLRELKNTEAFF. This sequence joins TRBV18 and TRBJ1-1, with D hard to call. This CDR3 region has 15 residues. Germline V lookup: CDR1 KGHSH, CDR2 LQKENI. Trimming took 4 bases from V and 1 from J, leaving 13 bases between them.

V usage is TRBV18 and J usage is TRBJ1-3; TRBD1 is a possible D gene (6 bases). This CDR3 is 15 amino acids long. CDR1 and CDR2 from the germline V gene are KGHSH and LQKENI. Trimming cost V 10 bases and J 3 bases, with 19 bases left between them. CDR3 bases: TGTGCCACCAGAGAGGTACAGGGCGTTGGAAACACCATATATTTT. Residues: CATREVQGVGNTIYF.

The rearrangement links TRBV28 to TRBJ1-5, with 8 bases lining up with TRBD1. The CDR3 has 16 amino acids. V was pared by 4 bases and J by 0 bases, with 5 bases of the junction left unmatched. Germline assignment: CDR1 MDHEN and CDR2 SYDVKM. The CDR3 nucleotides read TGTGCCAGCAGTTGGGGACAGGAGACTAGCAATCAGCCCCAGCATTTT. It translates to CASSWGQETSNQPQHF. Supplemented by reference TRBV28 and TRBJ1-5, the full variable domain reads DVKVTQSSRYLVKRTGEKVFLECVQDMDHENMFWYRQDPGLGLRLIYFSYDVKMKEKGDIPEGYSVSREKKERFSLILESASTNQTSMYLCASSWGQETSNQPQHFGDGTRLSIL.

The chain recombines TRBV7-6 with TRBJ2-7; 11 bases map to TRBD1. The CDR3 extends over 16 amino acids. Germline-derived CDR1 and CDR2 are SGHVS and FNYEAQ. Losses at the gene ends were 0 bases for V and 3 bases for J; bases not matched to a gene: 4. The CDR3 DNA follows: TGTGCCAGCAGCTTAGCCCCGGGACAGGGGGGCTACGAGCAGTACTTC. It specifies CASSLAPGQGGYEQYF.

This clone was seen more than once but under ten times. The rearrangement joins TRBV5-5 to TRBJ2-1; 9 bases are shared with TRBD1. The ends lost 4 bases at V and 4 bases at J; junction bases unmatched: 9. The CDR3 has 16 residues. Germline CDR1 is SGHKS and CDR2 is YYEKEE (reference sequence). The CDR3 region has the DNA TGTGCCAGCAGCCCAAACCGGGACAGGGTTTACAATGAGCAGTTCTTC. Its protein product is CASSPNRDRVYNEQFF.

The genes are TRBV10-1 and TRBJ2-3; TRBD2 matches 11 bases. J lost 4 bases, V lost 3 bases, and 15 bases had no gene match. The CDR3 runs to 19 residues. Germline lookup yields CDR1 WNHNN and CDR2 SYGVQD (reference sequence). The CDR3 protein is CASSDQRGLLAGAADTQYF. The CDR3 DNA reads TGCGCCAGCAGTGACCAGAGGGGGCTACTAGCGGGAGCAGCAGATACGCAGTATTTT.

The V and J genes are TRBV19 and TRBJ1-5; no clear D gene. The CDR3 runs 16 residues. The germline CDR1 and CDR2 sequences are LNHDA and SQIVND (reference sequence). Trimming stripped 4 bases from V and 4 bases from J, with 17 bases between. The CDR3 coding sequence is TGTGCCAGTAGTACCCCAGACACGCCTCGAAATCAGCCCCAGCATTTT. It is translated as CASSTPDTPRNQPQHF.

This sequence joins TRBV6-6 and TRBJ2-7; D is possibly TRBD1 (5 bases). The CDR3 runs to 14 residues. The germline gives CDR1 MNHNY, CDR2 SVGAGI (reference sequence). V lost 5 bases and J 3 bases, leaving 14 bases between the germline ends. The CDR3 protein is CASSSHQQGYEQYF. Here the CDR3 DNA reads TGTGCCAGCAGTAGCCACCAGCAGGGCTACGAGCAGTACTTC.

V and J are TRBV4-3 and TRBJ1-6, with D possibly matching TRBD1 (6 bases). Between the trimmed V and J ends, which lost 3 bases and 10 bases, there was a span of 25 bases. Germline V gene lookup returns CDR1 LGHNA and CDR2 YSLEER. The CDR3 spans 18 residues. In DNA, the CDR3 is TGCGCCAGCAGCCAGGATCGCCCTTCGGGGGGCGCATTCTCACCCCTCCACTTT. This translates into CASSQDRPSGGAFSPLHF.

The J gene is TRBJ1-4, the V gene TRBV2; the match to TRBD1 covers 8 bases. CDR3 length equals 14 residues. Trimming cost V 4 bases and J 8 bases; bases outside gene matches: 6. CDR1 SNHLY and CDR2 FYNNEI come from the germline V gene. CDR3 sequence (DNA): TGTGCCAGCAGTGTCAGGGGGCGTACAGAAAAACTGTTTTTT. This gives the protein CASSVRGRTEKLFF.

V and J are TRBV5-1 and TRBJ2-7; D is perhaps TRBD2 (6 bases). Trimming pared 4 bases from V and 2 bases from J, leaving 10 bases between. Germline CDR1 is SGHRS and CDR2 is YFSETQ. The CDR3 loop spans 13 amino acids. For the CDR3, the DNA is TGCGCCAGCAGCGTCCGGGAGACCTACGAGCAGTACTTC. Residues: CASSVRETYEQYF. Based on the CDR3 plus reference TRBV5-1 and TRBJ2-7, the full variable domain is KAGVTQTPRYLIKTRGQQVTLSCSPISGHRSVSWYQQTPGQGLQFLFEYFSETQRNKGNFPGRFSGRQFSNSRSEMNVSTLELGDSALYLCASSVRETYEQYFGPGTRLTVT.

As to this clone: Sequence at one end of the junction differs from germline and may be a read error. The chain recombines TRBV19 with TRBJ2-6; D may be TRBD1 (5 bases). Germline values: CDR1 LNHDA, CDR2 SQIVND (reference sequence). The length of the CDR3 is 15 residues. The CDR3: CASSIGVAGANGLTF. The CDR3 region has the DNA TGTGCCAGTAGTATAGGCGTAGCTGGGGCCAACGGCCTGACTTTC.

In DNA, the CDR3 is TGTGCCAGCAGCCCGGACGGGGACAGTGAAGCTTTCTTT. It yields the protein CASSPDGDSEAFF. The chain links TRBV11-3 to TRBJ1-1; 7 nucleotides align to TRBD1. There are 13 residues in the CDR3. Germline-derived CDR1 and CDR2 are SGHNT and YENEEA. The junction had 7 bases not matched to a gene; V was cut back by 5 bases and J by 7 bases.

The rearrangement joins TRBV5-1 to TRBJ2-7; TRBD1 matches 9 bases. Germline V CDR1 and CDR2: SGHRS, YFSETQ. V shed 7 bases, J shed 2 bases, and the junction held 7 bases outside the gene matches. The CDR3 length is 14 residues. The CDR3: CASRPGTGPYEQYF. Here the CDR3 DNA reads TGCGCCAGCCGTCCCGGGACAGGGCCCTACGAGCAGTACTTC.

CDR3 nucleotide sequence: TGTGCCAGCAGTTTAAGGAGCGGGACGGGGAATGAGCAGTTCTTC. Protein product: CASSLRSGTGNEQFF. The chain uses TRBV28 and TRBJ2-1; 7 positions agree with TRBD2. Germline CDR1 reads MDHEN; CDR2 reads SYDVKM. Germline trimming cut 2 bases from V and 7 bases from J; bases unmatched to any gene: 8. The CDR3 covers 15 residues.

The chain uses TRBV10-3 and TRBJ2-5, with 12 bases aligning to TRBD1. The germline V gene has CDR1 ENHRY and CDR2 SYGVKD. Trimming removed 6 bases from V and 5 bases from J; junction bases left unmatched: 7. CDR3 length: 15 residues. The CDR3 spells CAISSGTGGVETQYF. As DNA, the CDR3 is TGTGCCATCAGCTCCGGGACAGGGGGCGTGGAGACCCAGTACTTC.

This clone appeared a single time. The chain recombines TRBV9 with TRBJ1-3; possible D gene TRBD1, 6 bases. This CDR3 region has 14 residues. CDR1 is SGDLS, CDR2 YYNGEE, per germline. Trimming shortened V by 6 bases and J by 4 bases, and 14 bases separated the two germline ends. In DNA, the CDR3 is TGTGCCAGCACGCCCGGGGGGCTAGGAAACACCATATATTTT. Protein product: CASTPGGLGNTIYF.

The CDR3 DNA follows: TGTGCCAGCTCATCTGGAGGCTCTGGTCAGCCCCAGCATTTT. This encodes CASSSGGSGQPQHF. The chain links TRBV18 to TRBJ1-5; no definite D call. CDR3 length equals 14 residues. The V end was cut by 5 bases, the J end by 6 bases, with 14 bases between. Germline values: CDR1 KGHSH, CDR2 LQKENI.

The chain has TRBV28 and TRBJ1-5; D perhaps matches TRBD1 (5 bases). Germline CDR1 reads MDHEN; CDR2 reads SYDVKM. CDR3 size: 13 residues. Deletions cut 5 bases from V and 7 bases from J, with 12 bases between. As DNA, the CDR3 is TGTGCCAGCAGTCCCGGGACTAACCAGCCCCAGCATTTT. Translating gives CASSPGTNQPQHF.

The J gene is TRBJ2-7, the V gene TRBV4-2; D is unclear. Trimming took 0 bases from V and 9 from J, leaving 9 bases between them. CDR3 length: 12 amino acids. Germline assignment: CDR1 LGHNA and CDR2 YNFKEQ. The CDR3 is CASSQDRERQYF. The CDR3 coding sequence is TGTGCCAGCAGCCAAGATCGAGAACGGCAGTACTTC.

V is TRBV2 and J is TRBJ1-2; no reliable D call. Per the germline V gene, CDR1 is SNHLY and CDR2 is FYNNEI. The length of the CDR3 is 13 residues. Trimming removed 3 bases from V and 4 bases from J, with 9 bases in between. The CDR3 nucleotides read TGTGCCAGCAGTGATAAATTCGGCTATGGCTACACCTTC. It specifies CASSDKFGYGYTF.